The 18 T cell receptor beta chains below come from one sample, sequenced in a study of blood T cell repertoires in COVID-19. Libraries were prepared by immunoSEQ multiplex PCR; TCRdb keeps only in-frame clonotypes and omits some of them. The sample shows 100,000 to 150,000 clones, roughly 83% of them seen only once. Sequenced material: peripheral blood. The receptors shown here come from a human donor in a cohort sampled during active COVID-19.

In its sample, this clone was seen once. J is TRBJ2-5 and V is TRBV7-3, with TRBD2 matching over 7 bases. Germline lookup yields CDR1 SGHTA and CDR2 FQGTGA. V trimming: 0 bases; J trimming: 5 bases; junction bases outside the gene matches: 12. The CDR3 sequence is 17 residues long. CDR3 region: CASSLTAPGGGDETQYF. In DNA form, the CDR3 reads TGTGCCAGCAGCTTAACAGCGCCTGGGGGAGGGGACGAGACCCAGTACTTC.

The chain combines TRBV7-2 with TRBJ1-2, with D perhaps matching TRBD1 (5 bases). Germline V lookup: CDR1 SGHTA, CDR2 FQGNSA. V lost 1 base to trimming and J lost 8 bases, with 11 bases between them. The CDR3 is 13 residues long. CDR3: CASSLGGGQGYTF. As DNA, the CDR3 is TGTGCCAGCAGCTTAGGGGGAGGACAAGGCTACACCTTC.

This clone was seen once. The chain combines TRBV7-2 with TRBJ1-2; 11 bases match TRBD1. The CDR3 sequence is 15 residues long. With 2 bases clipped from V and 3 bases from J, the junction kept 2 bases outside the gene matches. CDR1 and CDR2 (germline): SGHTA, FQGNSA. The DNA of the CDR3 is TGTGCCAGCAGCTTACAGGGACAGGGGGACTATGGCTACACCTTC. This codes for CASSLQGQGDYGYTF.

V is TRBV10-3 and J is TRBJ2-1; 10 positions match TRBD2. Germline CDR1 ENHRY, CDR2 SYGVKD. This CDR3 is built from 12 residues. J was trimmed by 9 bases and V by 11 bases; bases with no gene match: 7. This CDR3 reads CASGTSEGEQFF. CDR3 DNA: TGTGCCTCCGGGACTAGCGAGGGTGAGCAGTTCTTC.

The J gene is TRBJ2-3, the V gene TRBV27; D call uncertain. Trimming took off 7 bases at V and 4 bases at J, with 9 bases between the two ends. Germline assignment: CDR1 MNHEY and CDR2 SMNVEV (reference sequence). This CDR3 has 12 amino acids. In DNA, the CDR3 is TGTGCCAGCATTCTGTTTCCAGATACGCAGTATTTT. This codes for CASILFPDTQYF.

A single count supports this clone. V gene TRBV9 combines with J gene TRBJ2-3; 8 bases agree with TRBD2. V was pared by 4 bases and J by 0 bases, with 13 bases of the junction left unmatched. This CDR3 comprises 18 residues. CDR1 is SGDLS and CDR2 is YYNGEE in the germline V gene. CDR3 loop: CASSNPTLAGSSTDTQYF. CDR3 DNA sequence: TGTGCCAGCAGCAACCCAACGCTAGCGGGCTCTAGCACAGATACGCAGTATTTT.

The chain couples TRBV10-3 to TRBJ2-3; 8 nucleotides agree with TRBD2. Germline trimming cut 3 bases from V and 2 bases from J; bases unmatched to any gene: 1. Germline assignment: CDR1 ENHRY and CDR2 SYGVKD. The CDR3 extends over 14 amino acids. DNA of the CDR3: TGTGCCATCAGTGAACTAGCGGTCACAGATACGCAGTATTTT. Residues: CAISELAVTDTQYF.

A word on this clone: At one end, the junction sequence differs from germline, possibly due to a read error. The chain has TRBV12-3 or TRBV12-4 and TRBJ1-3; no definite D call. The CDR3 extends over 13 amino acids. The CDR3 is CASSLGRDHTIYF. The DNA of the CDR3 is TGTGCCAGCAGCTTAGGGAGGGATCACACCATATATTTT.

The rearrangement uses TRBV11-2 and TRBJ2-7, with 8 bases lining up with TRBD1. V lost 1 base and J lost 1; bases outside the gene matches: 6. Germline assignment: CDR1 SGHAT and CDR2 FQNNGV. The CDR3 spans 16 residues. The CDR3 bases are TGTGCCAGCAGCTTAGTACTCGGACAGGGTTCCTACGAGCAGTACTTC. This encodes CASSLVLGQGSYEQYF.

V is TRBV24-1 and J is TRBJ2-7; maybe TRBD1 (5 bases). The CDR3 has 17 residues. Trimming pared 2 bases from V and 2 bases from J, leaving 18 bases between. From germline, CDR1 is KGHDR and CDR2 SFDVKD. CDR3 in DNA: TGTGCCACCAGTGATTCCCCCACAGTAGGGGTCCCCTACGAGCAGTACTTC. The encoded protein is CATSDSPTVGVPYEQYF.

This sequence joins TRBV12-3 or TRBV12-4 and TRBJ1-1; D is unclear. The CDR3 runs to 13 residues. Trimming left V 8 bases short and J 3 bases short, with 13 bases between. The CDR3 DNA sequence: TGTGCCAGCCTCACGGAGCGGTACACTGAAGCTTTCTTT. Its translation is CASLTERYTEAFF.

The CDR3 region is CASSFLAPYEQYF. For the CDR3, the DNA is TGTGCCAGCAGTTTCCTAGCCCCCTACGAGCAGTACTTC. The V gene is TRBV12-3 or TRBV12-4, the J gene TRBJ2-7; weak D call: TRBD2 (5 bases). The length of the CDR3 is 13 residues. Deletions cut 3 bases from V and 2 bases from J, with 8 bases between.

The V call is TRBV19, the J call TRBJ1-1; tentatively, D is TRBD1 (5 bases). Germline CDR1 is LNHDA and CDR2 is SQIVND (reference sequence). This CDR3 has 15 residues. V was clipped by 6 bases and J by 5 bases, with 19 bases between them. The CDR3 spells CASSSTATGKTEAFF. CDR3 coding DNA: TGTGCCAGTAGCTCTACCGCCACAGGAAAAACTGAAGCTTTCTTT.

The rearrangement uses TRBV5-1 and TRBJ2-3; 11 bases are shared with TRBD2. The germline CDR1 and CDR2 sequences are SGHRS and YFSETQ. CDR3 length: 15 amino acids. V shed 10 bases, J shed 2 bases, and the junction held 9 bases outside the gene matches. The CDR3: CAGLSSGGHTDTQYF. CDR3 bases: TGCGCCGGCCTCTCTAGCGGGGGGCACACAGATACGCAGTATTTT.

The chain carries TRBV5-8 and TRBJ1-2, with 10 bases that match TRBD1. CDR3 length: 15 residues. Germline V gene sequence: CDR1 SGHTS, CDR2 YDEGEE. V trimming: 0 bases; J trimming: 6 bases; junction bases outside the gene matches: 5. As DNA, the CDR3 is TGTGCCAGCAGCTTGGCCGGGACAGGGGATCATGGCTACACCTTC. This gives the protein CASSLAGTGDHGYTF.

This chain connects TRBV7-2 to TRBJ1-1; 7 nucleotides match TRBD1. Per germline, CDR1 SGHTA and CDR2 FQGNSA. The CDR3 loop spans 15 amino acids. The J segment lost 5 bases and the V segment lost 4 bases, leaving 10 bases of the junction unmatched. The CDR3 DNA follows: TGTGCCAGCAGCTACCGACAGGGAGTTTATACTGAAGCTTTCTTT. This translates into CASSYRQGVYTEAFF.

This clone has a single count. The CDR3 spells CASSLGGLDYEQYF. The CDR3, as DNA: TGTGCCAGCAGCTTAGGGGGACTAGATTACGAGCAGTACTTC. V is TRBV7-2 and J is TRBJ2-7; the match to TRBD2 covers 8 bases. The CDR3 has 14 amino acids. V trimming: 1 base; J trimming: 4 bases; junction bases outside the gene matches: 3. The germline gives CDR1 SGHTA, CDR2 FQGNSA.

The rearrangement links TRBV7-2 to TRBJ2-5; tentative D call: TRBD2 (6 bases). CDR3 size: 14 residues. V lost 2 bases, J lost 5 bases, and 12 bases lay in between. Looked up from germline, CDR1 is SGHTA and CDR2 is FQGNSA. This CDR3 is CASSLNPAGETQYF. The DNA of the CDR3 is TGTGCCAGCAGCTTAAACCCCGCGGGGGAGACCCAGTACTTC.